The clone carrying this TCR beta chain was seen at least ten times. The antigen remains unidentified. After removal of 4 bases from V and 5 bases from J, the junction contained 8 bases not matched to a gene. Germline V gives CDR1 SGHTA, CDR2 FQGNSA. CDR3 size: 15 residues. Template-switch 5'RACE cDNA synthesis added a 10-nucleotide unique molecular identifier. TCRdb analysed the 5' RACE reads with MiXCR anew, one entry per CDR3 protein. The sample has 70,000 to 95,000 distinct CDR3 sequences; 17% are singletons. The source of the sample is a study of neurological immune-mediated disorders. Individuals who volunteered at a blood bank located in Maryland, USA, made up the group of healthy controls. Study findings and constraints: Falling below healthy controls, multiple sclerosis showed the least TCR clonal expansion, while HTLV-1-associated myelopathy showed the most. None of the CDR3 amino acid sequences of expanded clones recurred across subjects, suggesting private repertoires in all groups.

The source material was PBMCs. This sequence joins TRBV7-2 and TRBJ2-5; 9 bases are shared with TRBD2. The receptor's source is a woman in her forties in good health. CDR3 sequence reads: CASSSWLAGPETQYF. The CDR3 DNA follows: TGTGCCAGCAGCTCATGGCTAGCGGGGCCGGAGACCCAGTACTTC. Full variable domain (remainder filled in from reference TRBV7-2 and TRBJ2-5): GAGVSQSPSNKVTEKGKDVELRCDPISGHTALYWYRQSLGQGLEFLIYFQGNSAPDKSGLPSDRFSAERTGGSVSTLTIQRTQQEDSAVYLCASSSWLAGPETQYFGPGTRLLVL.